Below, 11 T cell receptor beta chains from the same sample are listed, as sequenced in a study of T cell responses to AZD1222 COVID-19 vaccine. Sequencing was performed with immunoSEQ multiplex PCR; in TCRdb, only in-frame clones are kept and a portion is missing. The sample shows some 150,000 clones, 88% of them seen only once. The material sequenced was peripheral blood, taken on day 0 of AZD1222 vaccination. The source is an adult in good health.

There are a few counts of this clone. The V call is TRBV30, the J call TRBJ1-1; TRBD1 aligns across 9 bases. CDR1 is GTSNPN, CDR2 SVGIG, per germline (reference sequence). CDR3 length: 14 amino acids. The trim removed 4 bases at V and 3 bases at J, leaving 6 bases unmatched. CDR3: CAWTWDRVDTEAFF. The CDR3 nucleotides are TGTGCCTGGACCTGGGACAGGGTTGACACTGAAGCTTTCTTT.

The V and J genes are TRBV23-1 and TRBJ2-7; D is perhaps TRBD1 (6 bases). TRBV23-1 belongs to the ORF category, with a function that is uncertain. With 0 bases removed from V and 1 base from J, the gap between germline ends came to 13 bases. This CDR3 comprises 16 residues. The CDR3 DNA reads TGCGCCAGCAGTCAATCGGGACAAGCCGATTCCTACGAGCAGTACTTC. Translating gives CASSQSGQADSYEQYF.

The chain links TRBV11-1 to TRBJ2-1, with 7 positions matching TRBD1. The CDR3 is made up of 15 amino acids. Germline assignment: CDR1 SGHAT and CDR2 FQDESV (reference sequence). Trimming at V came to 5 bases and at J to 5 bases, leaving 9 bases not matched to a gene. CDR3 residues: CASSLERGPDNEQFF. CDR3 sequence (DNA): TGTGCCAGCAGCCTGGAGAGGGGGCCAGACAATGAGCAGTTCTTC.

J is TRBJ1-2 and V is TRBV19; 10 positions match TRBD1. V lost 7 bases to trimming and J lost 8 bases; unmatched junction nucleotides: 4. The germline V gene has CDR1 LNHDA and CDR2 SQIVND (reference sequence). The CDR3 is made up of 12 amino acids. The CDR3 reads CASTRQGAGYTF. The CDR3, as DNA: TGTGCCAGTACTCGACAGGGGGCAGGCTACACCTTC.

The V call is TRBV3-1 (or the pseudogene TRBV3-2), the J call TRBJ1-1; D gene unclear. V was clipped by 4 bases and J by 5 bases, with 14 bases between them. Germline V gene sequence: CDR1 LGHDT, CDR2 YNNKEL (reference sequence). This CDR3 is 14 amino acids long. CDR3 nucleotide sequence: TGTGCCAGCAGCCGTAAAAGAGGAGAAACTGAAGCTTTCTTT. Its protein is CASSRKRGETEAFF.

The chain couples TRBV7-8 to TRBJ2-7, with D possibly being TRBD2 (5 bases). The CDR3 length is 14 residues. V was pared by 0 bases and J by 2 bases, with 8 bases between. Germline CDR1 is SGHVS and CDR2 is FQNEAQ. DNA of the CDR3: TGTGCCAGCAGCTTAGCGCGGGCTGCCTACGAGCAGTACTTC. Protein product: CASSLARAAYEQYF.

The chain links TRBV27 to TRBJ2-1; 8 nucleotides match TRBD2. Losses at the gene ends were 11 bases for V and 5 bases for J; bases not matched to a gene: 20. Germline V gene lookup returns CDR1 MNHEY and CDR2 SMNVEV (reference sequence). The length of the CDR3 is 17 residues. The CDR3 DNA follows: TGTGCCTCCCAGTCTAGCGGGCTGAGTTCAGGCAACAATGAGCAGTTCTTC. Protein: CASQSSGLSSGNNEQFF.

The V gene is TRBV6-2 or TRBV6-3, the J gene TRBJ1-5; D perhaps matches TRBD1 (6 bases). The V gene lost 0 bases and the J gene lost 1 base, with 13 bases spanning the gap. The length of the CDR3 is 17 residues. CDR1 is MNHEY and CDR2 is SVGEGT in the germline V gene. The CDR3 spells CASSYSGTRISNQPQHF. The CDR3 region has the DNA TGTGCCAGCAGTTACTCGGGGACAAGAATAAGCAATCAGCCCCAGCATTTT.

The chain links TRBV15 to TRBJ1-5; D ambiguous. The length of the CDR3 is 12 residues. With 1 base removed from V and 2 bases from J, the gap between germline ends came to 0 bases. Germline CDR1 and CDR2: LNHNV and YYDKDF (reference sequence). CDR3 sequence: CATSRGNQPQHF. The CDR3 DNA sequence: TGTGCCACCAGCAGAGGCAATCAGCCCCAGCATTTT.

The rearrangement uses TRBV2 and TRBJ1-2; perhaps TRBD1 as D (5 bases). V shed 2 bases and J shed 7 bases, with 17 bases lying between them. The CDR3 is 15 amino acids. Germline CDR1 SNHLY, CDR2 FYNNEI. The CDR3 nucleotides read TGTGCCAGCAGTGAATATGGGAGGGGAGGTGGTGGCTACACCTTC. Translation gives CASSEYGRGGGGYTF.

The chain recombines TRBV29-1 with TRBJ2-3; D not certain. CDR3 size: 15 residues. Trimming left V 7 bases short and J 0 bases short, with 17 bases between. Germline V gene data show CDR1 as SQVTM and CDR2 as ANQGSEA. The CDR3 bases are TGCAGCGCTGTGGGTGCGGCAATAAGCACAGATACGCAGTATTTT. Translation gives CSAVGAAISTDTQYF.